This TCR beta chain emerged from a study of T-cell memory formation after mild COVID-19. One entry per CDR3 protein, called by TCRdb with MiXCR from the 5' RACE reads. The repertoire consists of approximately 250,000 distinct CDR3 sequences, with approximately 15% occurring once and the leading ten covering around 23%. The germline V gene has CDR1 SQVTM and CDR2 ANQGSEA. The CDR3 runs to 14 residues. The germline V and J ends were trimmed by 6 bases and 4 bases, with 15 bases remaining between them. Study-wide points: CM and EM subsets held most contracting CD4+ clones; EMRA held CD8+ ones.

About this clonotype itself: Its matching antigen is unknown.

The receptor was isolated from a young man who had mild COVID-19 (a few samples of this study predate the infection). Cell type and time point are not known. J is TRBJ2-2 and V is TRBV29-1; a weak D match, TRBD2 (5 bases). Sequences were obtained from PBMCs or a T cell subset sorted from them (not recorded which). The DNA of the CDR3 is TGCAGCGTGGCCGGGAATAGAGCCACCGGGGAGCTGTTTTTT. Translation: CSVAGNRATGELFF.